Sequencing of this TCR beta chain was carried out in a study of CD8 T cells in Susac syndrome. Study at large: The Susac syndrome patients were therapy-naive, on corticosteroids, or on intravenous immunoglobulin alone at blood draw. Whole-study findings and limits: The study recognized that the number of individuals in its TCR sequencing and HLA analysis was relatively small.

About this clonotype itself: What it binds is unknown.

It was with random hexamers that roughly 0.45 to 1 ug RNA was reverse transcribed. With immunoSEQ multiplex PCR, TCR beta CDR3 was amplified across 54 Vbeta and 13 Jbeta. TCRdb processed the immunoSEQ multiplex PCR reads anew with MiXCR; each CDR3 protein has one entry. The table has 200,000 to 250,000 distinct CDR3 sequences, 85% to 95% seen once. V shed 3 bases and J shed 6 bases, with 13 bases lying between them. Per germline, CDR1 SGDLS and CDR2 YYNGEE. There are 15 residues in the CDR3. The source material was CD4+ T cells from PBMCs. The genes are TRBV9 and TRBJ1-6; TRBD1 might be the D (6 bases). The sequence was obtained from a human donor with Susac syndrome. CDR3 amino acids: CASSAGEGGNSPLHF. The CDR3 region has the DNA TGTGCCAGCAGCGCGGGAGAGGGGGGTAATTCACCCCTCCACTTT.